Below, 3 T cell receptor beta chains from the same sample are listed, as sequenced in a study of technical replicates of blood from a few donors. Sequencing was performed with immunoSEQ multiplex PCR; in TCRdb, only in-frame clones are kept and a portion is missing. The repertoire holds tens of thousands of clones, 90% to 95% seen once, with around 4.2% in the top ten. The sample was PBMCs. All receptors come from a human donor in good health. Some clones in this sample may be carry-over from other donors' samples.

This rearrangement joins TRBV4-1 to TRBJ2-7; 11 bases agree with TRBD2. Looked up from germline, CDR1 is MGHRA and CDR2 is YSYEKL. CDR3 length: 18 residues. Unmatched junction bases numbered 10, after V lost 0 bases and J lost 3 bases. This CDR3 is CASSQDLFGLAGGYEQYF. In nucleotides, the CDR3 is TGCGCCAGCAGCCAAGATCTTTTCGGGCTAGCGGGGGGCTACGAGCAGTACTTC.

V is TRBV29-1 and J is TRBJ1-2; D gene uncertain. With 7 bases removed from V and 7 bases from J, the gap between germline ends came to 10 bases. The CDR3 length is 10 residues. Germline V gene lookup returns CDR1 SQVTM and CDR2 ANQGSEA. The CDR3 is CSAELSGYTF. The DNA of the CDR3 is TGCAGCGCCGAGCTCTCTGGCTACACCTTC.

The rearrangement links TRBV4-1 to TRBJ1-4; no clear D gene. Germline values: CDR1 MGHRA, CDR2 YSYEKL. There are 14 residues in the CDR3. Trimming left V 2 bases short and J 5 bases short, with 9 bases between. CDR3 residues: CASSQPLQNEKLFF. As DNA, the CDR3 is TGCGCCAGCAGCCAACCCCTCCAGAATGAAAAACTGTTTTTT.